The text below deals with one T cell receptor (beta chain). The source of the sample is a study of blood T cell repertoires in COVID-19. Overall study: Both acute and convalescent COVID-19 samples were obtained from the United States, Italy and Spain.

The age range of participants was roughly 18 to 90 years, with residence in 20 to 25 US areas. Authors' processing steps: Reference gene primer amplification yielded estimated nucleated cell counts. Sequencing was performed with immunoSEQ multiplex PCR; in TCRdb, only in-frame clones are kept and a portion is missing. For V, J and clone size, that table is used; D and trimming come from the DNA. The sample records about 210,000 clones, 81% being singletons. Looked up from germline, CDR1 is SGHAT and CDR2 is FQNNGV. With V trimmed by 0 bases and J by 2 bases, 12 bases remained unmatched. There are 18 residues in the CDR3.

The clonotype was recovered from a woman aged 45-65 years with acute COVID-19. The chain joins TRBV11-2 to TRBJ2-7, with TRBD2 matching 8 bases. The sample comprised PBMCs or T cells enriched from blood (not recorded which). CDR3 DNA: TGTGCCAGCAGCTTAGAGTCCGTGTGGCGGGAGGCCCCCTACGAGCAGTACTTC. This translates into CASSLESVWREAPYEQYF.